This entry lists 13 T cell receptor beta chains sequenced from one sample in a study of blood T cell repertoires in COVID-19. Repertoires were generated with immunoSEQ multiplex PCR, while TCRdb's copy carries only in-frame clones and drops some. There are roughly 80,000 clones in the sample; 82% occur only once, and about a fifth lies in the top ten. Sequenced: peripheral blood. The receptor set was obtained from a human donor in a cohort sampled during active COVID-19.

V usage is TRBV2 and J usage is TRBJ2-3, with D perhaps matching TRBD1 (5 bases). V was cut by 1 base and J by 3 bases, with 8 bases left in between. Germline values: CDR1 SNHLY, CDR2 FYNNEI. CDR3 length: 14 amino acids. The CDR3 loop reads CASSEEGWTDTQYF. The CDR3 DNA reads as TGTGCCAGCAGTGAAGAGGGGTGGACAGATACGCAGTATTTT. Looking up the rest from reference TRBV2 and TRBJ2-3 gives the full variable domain: EPEVTQTPSHQVTQMGQEVILRCVPISNHLYFYWYRQILGQKVEFLVSFYNNEISEKSEIFDDQFSVERPDGSNFTLKIRSTKLEDSAMYFCASSEEGWTDTQYFGPGTRLTVL.

This clone occurred once. The rearrangement links TRBV2 to TRBJ1-1; D remains unclear. V was shortened by 6 bases and J by 0 bases, with 14 bases between the two germline ends. The CDR3 contains 15 residues. CDR1 is SNHLY and CDR2 is FYNNEI in the germline V gene. The CDR3 spells CASSRSGLMNTEAFF. The CDR3, as DNA: TGTGCCAGCAGCCGTTCGGGTTTGATGAACACTGAAGCTTTCTTT.

This clone turned up a few times. The V call is TRBV7-3, the J call TRBJ2-1; no firm D call. The CDR3 consists of 17 residues. V was cut by 0 bases and J by 5 bases, with 17 bases left in between. Germline CDR1 reads SGHTA; CDR2 reads FQGTGA. CDR3 in amino acids: CASSLTAAMFTDNEQFF. In DNA, the CDR3 is TGTGCCAGCAGCTTAACTGCCGCGATGTTCACGGACAATGAGCAGTTCTTC.

The chain uses TRBV13 and TRBJ1-1; D unresolved. V was shortened by 6 bases and J by 5 bases, with 16 bases between the two germline ends. Germline V gene sequence: CDR1 PRHDT, CDR2 FYEKMQ (reference sequence). The CDR3 runs 14 residues. The CDR3 DNA reads TGTGCCAGCAGTTCCCGGGTCCCTGGAACTGAAGCTTTCTTT. Protein: CASSSRVPGTEAFF.

CDR3 amino acids: CASSFVSGGTDTQYF. The CDR3 coding sequence is TGTGCCAGCAGTTTTGTCAGCGGCGGCACAGATACGCAGTATTTT. The gene calls are TRBV28 and TRBJ2-3, with D maybe TRBD2 (5 bases). Deletions cut 3 bases from V and 1 base from J, with 11 bases between. Germline CDR1 MDHEN, CDR2 SYDVKM. The CDR3 totals 15 residues.

The CDR3: CSASRSLETQYF. In DNA, the CDR3 is TGCAGTGCTAGTAGGAGTCTAGAGACCCAGTACTTC. The chain combines TRBV20-1 with TRBJ2-5; D is ambiguous. V was shortened by 3 bases and J by 4 bases, with 9 bases between the two germline ends. Germline lookup yields CDR1 DFQATT and CDR2 SNEGSKA (reference sequence). The CDR3 spans 12 residues.

CDR3 sequence (DNA): TGCGCCAGCAGCTGGGCGACAACCACAACTAATGAAAAACTGTTTTTT. Residues: CASSWATTTTNEKLFF. The chain uses TRBV5-1 and TRBJ1-4; D remains unclear. Germline values: CDR1 SGHRS, CDR2 YFSETQ. This CDR3 has 16 residues. Trimming removed 3 bases from V and 0 bases from J, with 12 bases in between.

CDR3 amino acids: CASSFYARGPNQPQHF. CDR3 nucleotides: TGTGCCAGCAGTTTTTACGCGCGGGGACCGAATCAGCCCCAGCATTTT. V and J are TRBV27 and TRBJ1-5; possibly TRBD1 for D (5 bases). The CDR3 consists of 16 residues. V was trimmed by 3 bases and J by 4 bases, leaving 16 bases between them. Germline lookup yields CDR1 MNHEY and CDR2 SMNVEV (reference sequence).

V usage is TRBV27 and J usage is TRBJ2-6; TRBD1 matches at 11 bases. From germline, CDR1 is MNHEY and CDR2 SMNVEV (reference sequence). Trimming took 5 bases from V and 4 from J; bases not matched to a gene: 10. The CDR3 runs 18 residues. The CDR3 bases are TGTGCCAGCAGTCCGTTGGACAGGGGGCTGGCCGGGGCCAACGTCCTGACTTTC. Its protein product is CASSPLDRGLAGANVLTF.

This chain connects TRBV24-1 to TRBJ2-7; TRBD2 matches 10 bases. CDR3 size: 15 residues. CDR1 is KGHDR, CDR2 SFDVKD, per germline. J gave up 9 bases and V 3 bases, and 10 bases lay outside the gene matches. CDR3 in amino acids: CATSDPSGGPHGQYF. The CDR3 coding sequence is TGTGCCACCAGTGATCCTAGCGGGGGACCCCATGGGCAGTACTTC.

V usage is TRBV3-1 (or the pseudogene TRBV3-2) and J usage is TRBJ1-2; D unresolved. In germline, CDR1 is LGHDT, CDR2 YNNKEL (reference sequence). This CDR3 has 12 residues. V dropped 1 base and J dropped 7 bases, with 7 bases sitting between them. CDR3 sequence (DNA): TGTGCCAGCAGCCAAGTAGAGGCTGGCTACACCTTC. Protein: CASSQVEAGYTF.

The chain recombines TRBV6-5 with TRBJ2-1; 10 bases align to TRBD2. This CDR3 spans 15 amino acids. Germline V gene sequence: CDR1 MNHEY, CDR2 SVGAGI. The ends lost 7 bases at V and 3 bases at J; junction bases unmatched: 6. The CDR3 sequence is CASTRLAGGYNEQFF. The CDR3 DNA sequence: TGTGCCAGCACCAGATTAGCGGGGGGCTACAATGAGCAGTTCTTC.

V gene TRBV29-1 combines with J gene TRBJ1-1; 11 bases map to TRBD1. Germline V gives CDR1 SQVTM, CDR2 ANQGSEA. The CDR3 length is 13 residues. V lost 6 bases to trimming and J lost 7 bases; unmatched junction nucleotides: 7. CDR3 region: CSVHGQGAGEAFF. CDR3 in DNA: TGCAGCGTACACGGACAGGGGGCAGGTGAAGCTTTCTTT.